These 8 T cell receptor beta chains originate from one sample sequenced in a study of T cells in localized non-small cell lung cancer. TCRdb's table, derived via immunoSEQ multiplex PCR, lists solely in-frame clones and lacks some. The repertoire holds roughly 34,000 clones, with 85% to 90% as singletons. The source was peripheral blood, collected before any cancer treatment. The receptors come from a male donor older than 55 with stage III lung adenocarcinoma.

This clone showed up just once. The genes are TRBV29-1 and TRBJ2-5, with D perhaps TRBD1 or TRBD2 (5 bases each). The V and J ends lost 4 bases and 4 bases respectively, with 16 bases between them. The CDR3 length is 14 residues. In germline, CDR1 is SQVTM, CDR2 ANQGSEA. DNA for the CDR3: TGCAGCGTTGGCAACATGCCTGGGGGAGAGACCCAGTACTTC. Amino acid sequence: CSVGNMPGGETQYF.

The V call is TRBV5-5, the J call TRBJ2-7; the D is unclear. CDR1 and CDR2 (germline): SGHKS, YYEKEE (reference sequence). The CDR3 is made up of 15 amino acids. V lost 0 bases to trimming and J lost 3 bases, with 13 bases between them. CDR3 amino acids: CASSLALSWDYEQYF. CDR3 DNA sequence: TGTGCCAGCAGCTTGGCCTTATCTTGGGACTACGAGCAGTACTTC.

V usage is TRBV5-1 and J usage is TRBJ2-2, with a possible D match to TRBD1 (6 bases). Germline CDR1 SGHRS, CDR2 YFSETQ. The length of the CDR3 is 16 residues. V was trimmed by 4 bases and J by 4 bases, leaving 17 bases between them. CDR3: CASSENTGSSTGELFF. CDR3 in DNA: TGCGCCAGCAGCGAGAACACAGGGTCGAGCACCGGGGAGCTGTTTTTT.

The rearrangement uses TRBV6-1 and TRBJ1-3; D possibly corresponds to TRBD1 (5 bases). Trimming stripped 7 bases from V and 7 bases from J, with 14 bases between. CDR1 is MNHNS and CDR2 is SASEGT in the germline V gene. CDR3 length equals 13 residues. CDR3 amino acids: CASIGQGLNTIYF. The CDR3 coding sequence is TGTGCCAGCATAGGGCAGGGTCTGAACACCATATATTTT.

This clone appeared a single time. This rearrangement joins TRBV6-1 to TRBJ1-5, with D hard to call. Trimming cost V 6 bases and J 11 bases, with 20 bases left between them. Germline V gene lookup returns CDR1 MNHNS and CDR2 SASEGT. There are 14 residues in the CDR3. This CDR3 is CASSTGPRGSAQHF. As DNA, the CDR3 is TGTGCCAGCAGCACCGGGCCCCGGGGATCGGCCCAGCATTTT.

The rearrangement links TRBV5-1 to TRBJ2-7; no firm D call. V shed 4 bases and J shed 4 bases, with 24 bases lying between them. The CDR3 runs to 17 residues. CDR1 SGHRS and CDR2 YFSETQ come from the germline V gene. CDR3 amino acids: CASSPLTVAGENYEQYF. Here the CDR3 DNA reads TGCGCCAGCAGCCCCCTAACTGTCGCAGGAGAGAATTACGAGCAGTACTTC.

The J gene is TRBJ1-2, the V gene TRBV2; 11 bases are shared with TRBD1. The germline gives CDR1 SNHLY, CDR2 FYNNEI. The CDR3 is made up of 16 amino acids. Trimming at V came to 7 bases and at J to 7 bases, leaving 14 bases not matched to a gene. This chain's CDR3 is CASTGQGAKLTSGYTF. CDR3 DNA: TGTGCCAGCACTGGACAGGGGGCCAAATTGACTTCTGGCTACACCTTC.

The chain links TRBV5-5 to TRBJ1-6; 9 bases fit TRBD1. CDR1 SGHKS and CDR2 YYEKEE come from the germline V gene (reference sequence). This CDR3 comprises 16 residues. V lost 1 base to trimming and J lost 12 bases; unmatched junction nucleotides: 11. CDR3 region: CASSLLSDRGSLPLHF. The CDR3, as DNA: TGTGCCAGCAGCTTGCTTTCCGACAGGGGGTCCCTACCCCTCCACTTT.